Below, 30 T cell receptor beta chains from the same sample are listed, as sequenced in a study of OX40 agonist ivuxolimab in advanced cancers. Clones were sequenced by immunoSEQ multiplex PCR, and TCRdb holds only the in-frame ones, with some missing. The sample holds more than 70,000 clones, about four fifths seen once. This specimen was CD4+ or CD8+ T cells sorted from blood, taken in a trial of the OX40 agonist ivuxolimab. These receptors were taken from an adult with an advanced solid tumor such as melanoma, head and neck, liver or kidney cancer.

V and J are TRBV5-6 and TRBJ1-6, with D perhaps TRBD1 (6 bases). In germline, CDR1 is SGHDT, CDR2 YYEEEE. Trimming shortened V by 6 bases and J by 7 bases, and 20 bases separated the two germline ends. CDR3 size: 16 residues. The CDR3 bases are TGTGCCAGCAACACGCCGTCAGGGGACCAGAATTCACCCCTCCACTTT. Residues: CASNTPSGDQNSPLHF.

This clone has a single count. This chain links TRBV6-5 with TRBJ1-2; no reliable D call. V was shortened by 5 bases and J by 5 bases, with 18 bases between the two germline ends. CDR1 MNHEY and CDR2 SVGAGI come from the germline V gene. The CDR3 has 15 residues. CDR3 in DNA: TGTGCCAGCAGTACCGGGCCGACGACGTCTTATGGCTACACCTTC. Its protein is CASSTGPTTSYGYTF.

The gene calls are TRBV5-1 and TRBJ2-2; no firm D call. This CDR3 is built from 12 residues. Germline loops: CDR1 SGHRS, CDR2 YFSETQ. V was trimmed by 4 bases and J by 11 bases, leaving 12 bases between them. CDR3 nucleotide sequence: TGCGCCAGCAGCCTGGGTATTTCCGAGCTGTTTTTT. Its translation is CASSLGISELFF.

The chain employs TRBV5-4 and TRBJ2-1, with TRBD2 identical over 9 bases. V was clipped by 2 bases and J by 0 bases; unmatched bases: 12. This CDR3 region has 19 residues. The germline V gene has CDR1 SGHNT and CDR2 YYREEE (reference sequence). The CDR3 DNA follows: TGTGCCAGCAGCTTTAGGCGGGGGGGCCTTCGTAGCTCCTACAATGAGCAGTTCTTC. Translation gives CASSFRRGGLRSSYNEQFF.

For this clone: At one end, the junction sequence differs from germline, possibly due to a read error. The V and J genes are TRBV28 and TRBJ2-1; D gene ambiguous. The CDR3 has 13 residues. Germline CDR1 MDHEN, CDR2 SYDVKM. CDR3 residues: CASSGSSYNEQFF. CDR3 in DNA: TGTGCAAGCAGTGGGTCATCCTACAATGAGCAGTTCTTC.

This chain links TRBV5-1 with TRBJ2-2; D might be TRBD2 (5 bases). V was cut by 7 bases and J by 4 bases, with 14 bases left in between. The germline gives CDR1 SGHRS, CDR2 YFSETQ. The CDR3 covers 14 residues. CDR3: CASLSGNPTGELFF. The CDR3 nucleotides are TGCGCCAGCCTGTCCGGGAACCCCACCGGGGAGCTGTTTTTT.

CDR3 bases: TGTGCCAGCAGCTTACGTGGGGGCCACACTGAAGCTTTCTTT. Its translation: CASSLRGGHTEAFF. J is TRBJ1-1 and V is TRBV7-6; D perhaps matches TRBD1 (6 bases). The germline gives CDR1 SGHVS, CDR2 FNYEAQ. The CDR3 contains 14 residues. V was clipped by 2 bases and J by 3 bases, with 10 bases between them.

The chain carries TRBV5-1 and TRBJ2-7; possible D gene TRBD2, 6 bases. Germline-derived CDR1 and CDR2 are SGHRS and YFSETQ. This CDR3 has 14 residues. Between the trimmed V and J ends, which lost 6 bases and 1 base, there was a span of 14 bases. CDR3 sequence reads: CASKERRESYEQYV. The CDR3 nucleotides are TGCGCCAGCAAGGAGCGGAGGGAATCCTACGAGCAGTACGTC.

The J gene is TRBJ2-5, the V gene TRBV4-2; 10 nucleotides line up with TRBD1. The CDR3 covers 15 residues. Trimming cost V 3 bases and J 3 bases; bases outside gene matches: 4. CDR1 is LGHNA, CDR2 YNFKEQ, per germline. CDR3 sequence: CASSQRQGAKETQYF. Written as DNA, the CDR3 is TGTGCCAGCAGCCAGCGACAGGGGGCCAAAGAGACCCAGTACTTC.

The CDR3 coding sequence is TGCGCCAGCAGCCAAGATCCATTGTACAGGGGAGGCTACACCTTC. Its translation is CASSQDPLYRGGYTF. The chain joins TRBV4-1 to TRBJ1-2; TRBD1 aligns across 7 bases. Per germline, CDR1 MGHRA and CDR2 YSYEKL. With 0 bases clipped from V and 8 bases from J, the junction kept 9 bases outside the gene matches. The CDR3 is 15 residues long.

The rearrangement uses TRBV7-2 and TRBJ2-5; TRBD2 aligns across 8 bases. Losses at the gene ends were 2 bases for V and 2 bases for J; bases not matched to a gene: 7. Germline V gives CDR1 SGHTA, CDR2 FQGNSA. The CDR3 is 16 amino acids. The CDR3: CASSLLASGHQETQYF. The DNA for the CDR3 is TGTGCCAGCAGCTTATTGGCTAGCGGGCATCAAGAGACCCAGTACTTC.

This clone was seen ten or more times. In DNA form, the CDR3 reads TGTGCCAGCATGGGTCTAGCCAAAAACATTCAGTACTTC. Protein sequence: CASMGLAKNIQYF. The chain carries TRBV2 and TRBJ2-4; D uncertain. Germline V gives CDR1 SNHLY, CDR2 FYNNEI. V was clipped by 7 bases and J by 0 bases, with 7 bases between them. CDR3 size: 13 residues.

This sequence joins TRBV5-6 and TRBJ2-7; D is unresolved. V was cut by 1 base and J by 2 bases, with 10 bases left in between. CDR3 length equals 14 residues. Per the germline V gene, CDR1 is SGHDT and CDR2 is YYEEEE. CDR3 residues: CASSLYSSAYEQYF. CDR3 sequence (DNA): TGTGCCAGCAGCTTGTACTCGTCAGCCTACGAGCAGTACTTC.

The chain uses TRBV5-1 and TRBJ2-2; D perhaps matches TRBD1 (5 bases). CDR3 length: 14 amino acids. V was shortened by 1 base and J by 6 bases, with 10 bases between the two germline ends. The germline V gene encodes CDR1 SGHRS and CDR2 YFSETQ. The CDR3 spells CASSLTGGAGELFF. The CDR3 nucleotides are TGCGCCAGCAGCTTGACAGGTGGGGCCGGGGAGCTGTTTTTT.

This rearrangement joins TRBV27 to TRBJ1-5; 9 bases fit TRBD1. The CDR3 is 19 amino acids. From germline, CDR1 is MNHEY and CDR2 SMNVEV (reference sequence). The J segment lost 4 bases and the V segment lost 6 bases, leaving 19 bases of the junction unmatched. This chain's CDR3 is CASRSSPPRRGQGNQPQHF. The CDR3 DNA reads as TGTGCCAGCAGGTCCTCTCCCCCTCGCCGAGGACAGGGGAATCAGCCCCAGCATTTT.

The rearrangement links TRBV30 to TRBJ1-1; D is possibly TRBD1 (5 bases). In germline, CDR1 is GTSNPN, CDR2 SVGIG (reference sequence). The CDR3 covers 13 residues. V shed 3 bases and J shed 4 bases, with 12 bases lying between them. The CDR3 DNA reads as TGTGCCTGGAGGGACCACGGGGGCACTGAAGCTTTCTTT. It specifies CAWRDHGGTEAFF.

The CDR3 here is CASRSDRDSKRGDEQFF. As DNA, the CDR3 is TGTGCAAGTCGCTCGGACCGGGACTCCAAAAGGGGCGATGAGCAGTTCTTC. J is TRBJ2-1 and V is TRBV12-2; the table assigns TRBD2, which was not confirmed against the DNA. TRBV12-2 is described as a pseudogene. The CDR3 loop spans 17 amino acids.

The chain combines TRBV11-2 with TRBJ1-3, with a possible D match to TRBD1 (5 bases). Trimming took 5 bases from V and 4 from J, leaving 15 bases between them. In germline, CDR1 is SGHAT, CDR2 FQNNGV. The CDR3 is 15 residues long. The CDR3 DNA sequence: TGTGCCAGCAGCCCAGGGCCCTTGGCAGGAAACACCATATATTTT. Protein: CASSPGPLAGNTIYF.

V is TRBV9 and J is TRBJ2-1; 9 bases align to TRBD2. Germline CDR1 and CDR2: SGDLS and YYNGEE. The CDR3 extends over 16 amino acids. V lost 4 bases, J lost 8 bases, and 13 bases stayed unmatched. The CDR3 DNA reads TGTGCCAGCAGCCCCACCGGGACTAGCATTGGCCATGAGCAGTTCTTC. Protein product: CASSPTGTSIGHEQFF.

This clone was picked up a small number of times. The chain combines TRBV7-9 with TRBJ2-7; D gene ambiguous. The V gene's germline CDR1 is SEHNR and CDR2 FQNEAQ (reference sequence). The CDR3 runs 17 residues. The germline V and J ends were trimmed by 2 bases and 1 base, with 18 bases remaining between them. In nucleotides, the CDR3 is TGTGCCAGCAGCTTAATTTCGTTTAAGGAATTTTCCTACGAGCAGTACGTC. This sequence encodes CASSLISFKEFSYEQYV.

This clone was seen only a few times. The chain is built from TRBV7-8 and TRBJ1-3; D is undetermined. Trimming shortened V by 4 bases and J by 0 bases, and 10 bases separated the two germline ends. The CDR3 sequence is 15 residues long. Germline CDR1 SGHVS, CDR2 FQNEAQ. The CDR3 sequence: CASSSQGSSGNTIYF. As DNA, the CDR3 is TGTGCCAGCAGCTCTCAAGGGAGCTCTGGAAACACCATATATTTT.

Worth noting for this clone: The identical CDR3 is also encoded by other nucleotide sequences in the sample. This rearrangement joins TRBV2 to TRBJ1-6; D is uncertain. The CDR3 loop spans 13 amino acids. The V end lost 4 bases, the J end lost 10 bases, and 11 bases lay between the germline ends. From germline, CDR1 is SNHLY and CDR2 FYNNEI. The CDR3 DNA reads TGTGCCAGCAGTGGCGAGGGTCGGTCACCCCTCCACTTT. Encoded protein: CASSGEGRSPLHF.

The rearrangement joins TRBV5-6 to TRBJ2-7; a weak D match, TRBD2 (5 bases). From germline, CDR1 is SGHDT and CDR2 YYEEEE. This CDR3 spans 14 amino acids. CDR3 residues: CASRLDERAQEQYV. The CDR3 DNA reads as TGTGCCAGCAGATTGGACGAGAGGGCTCAGGAGCAGTACGTC.

This clone came up once. An end of the junction does not agree with germline; a read error may underlie this. The chain links TRBV6-1 to TRBJ2-1; 10 bases are a match to TRBD2. Germline CDR1 reads MNHNS; CDR2 reads SASEGT. The CDR3 contains 14 residues. CDR3 in DNA: TGTGCCAGTAGTGCCAGCGCTAGCGGGGGTCCCTTGTTCTTC. Residues: CASSASASGGPLFF.

The J gene is TRBJ2-1, the V gene TRBV28, with 9 bases that match TRBD2. This CDR3 has 15 residues. With 5 bases clipped from V and 8 bases from J, the junction kept 10 bases outside the gene matches. From germline, CDR1 is MDHEN and CDR2 SYDVKM. The CDR3 here is CASSPGLATPHEQFF. In DNA, the CDR3 is TGTGCCAGCAGTCCGGGACTAGCCACCCCACATGAGCAGTTCTTC.

This clone was counted once. V is TRBV5-6 and J is TRBJ2-2; possibly TRBD2 for D (6 bases). V was shortened by 2 bases and J by 6 bases, with 17 bases between the two germline ends. The CDR3 has 16 amino acids. The germline V gene has CDR1 SGHDT and CDR2 YYEEEE. Here the CDR3 DNA reads TGTGCCAGCAGCTTTACACTAGCCCCTACAGCCGGGGAGCTGTTTTTT. This encodes CASSFTLAPTAGELFF. The complete variable domain, with remaining parts taken from reference TRBV5-6 and TRBJ2-2, reads DAGVTQSPTHLIKTRGQQVTLRCSPKSGHDTVSWYQQALGQGPQFIFQYYEEEERQRGNFPDRFSGHQFPNYSSELNVNALLLGDSALYLCASSFTLAPTAGELFFGEGSRLTVL.

This clone occurred a few times. This rearrangement joins TRBV10-2 to TRBJ1-1; a possible D gene is TRBD1 (5 bases). The CDR3 is 12 amino acids. Germline V CDR1 and CDR2: WSHSY, SAAADI. V shed 6 bases and J shed 6 bases, with 11 bases lying between them. CDR3 loop: CASRGQRAEAFF. The CDR3 coding sequence is TGCGCCAGCAGGGGGCAACGTGCTGAAGCTTTCTTT.

The rearrangement links TRBV2 to TRBJ1-3; D may be TRBD1 (5 bases). CDR1 is SNHLY, CDR2 FYNNEI, per germline. The CDR3 length is 15 residues. V lost 7 bases to trimming and J lost 0 bases, with 13 bases between them. CDR3: CASTWTLHSGNTIYF. Written as DNA, the CDR3 is TGTGCCAGCACGTGGACACTTCACTCTGGAAACACCATATATTTT.

V and J are TRBV5-6 and TRBJ2-7; 9 bases are a match to TRBD1. The CDR3 runs 18 residues. With V trimmed by 1 base and J by 5 bases, 16 bases remained unmatched. Germline V gene lookup returns CDR1 SGHDT and CDR2 YYEEEE. The CDR3 sequence: CASSLFKDRDRVFNEQYV. CDR3 coding DNA: TGTGCCAGCAGCTTGTTCAAGGACCGGGACAGGGTCTTCAACGAGCAGTACGTC.

The chain is built from TRBV6-5 and TRBJ2-5; 12 bases align to TRBD1. The junction had 7 bases not matched to a gene; V was cut back by 6 bases and J by 5 bases. The germline V gene has CDR1 MNHEY and CDR2 SVGAGI. The CDR3 covers 15 residues. Here the CDR3 reads CASSPGTGGVETQYF. CDR3 nucleotide sequence: TGTGCCAGCAGCCCCGGGACAGGGGGCGTGGAGACCCAGTACTTC.